Shown below are 7 T cell receptor beta chains from a single sample sequenced in a study of OX40 agonist ivuxolimab in advanced cancers. The table came from immunoSEQ multiplex PCR; TCRdb's copy has only in-frame clones and leaves some out. Altogether about 35,000 clones are present, around 85% being singletons, with the ten largest covering approximately 15%. Sequenced material: CD4+ or CD8+ T cells sorted from blood, taken in a trial of the OX40 agonist ivuxolimab. These receptors were taken from an adult with an advanced solid tumor such as melanoma, head and neck, liver or kidney cancer.

The chain has TRBV5-7 and TRBJ2-5, with 11 bases fitting TRBD1. The closer fit of TRBJ2-7 to the DNA end suggests the J call may be wrong. TRBV5-7 is an ORF, with its function uncertain. The CDR3 runs 14 residues. The CDR3 is CASPDRGPAYEQYF. CDR3 bases: TGTGCCAGCCCGGACAGGGGGCCAGCCTACGAGCAGTACTTC.

The chain combines TRBV7-1 with TRBJ2-7; D might be TRBD1 (5 bases). TRBV7-1 is assigned to the ORF class and has an uncertain function. Trimming removed 5 bases from V and 6 bases from J, with 17 bases in between. The CDR3 loop spans 14 amino acids. The CDR3 DNA is TGTGCCAGCAGCGTCCCCGGACAAGTGGGCGAGCAGTACTTC. This gives the protein CASSVPGQVGEQYF.

V usage is TRBV28 and J usage is TRBJ2-3; 9 bases line up with TRBD2. V lost 5 bases and J lost 6; bases outside the gene matches: 9. CDR3 length: 15 residues. Germline CDR1 is MDHEN and CDR2 is SYDVKM. The CDR3, as DNA: TGTGCCAGCAGTCCCCTGACTAGCGGTCGTGATACGCAGTATTTT. It yields the protein CASSPLTSGRDTQYF.

The J gene is TRBJ1-1, the V gene TRBV7-9, with D perhaps matching TRBD1 (6 bases). The CDR3 runs to 14 residues. The germline V and J ends were trimmed by 1 base and 9 bases, with 15 bases remaining between them. From germline, CDR1 is SEHNR and CDR2 FQNEAQ (reference sequence). CDR3 sequence (DNA): TGTGCCAGCAGCTTAGGGCTGGGGGGCCAGCAAGCTTTCTTT. The encoded protein is CASSLGLGGQQAFF.

The genes are TRBV6-1 and TRBJ2-7; no clear D. CDR1 is MNHNS, CDR2 SASEGT, per germline. CDR3 length: 14 residues. With 2 bases removed from V and 8 bases from J, the gap between germline ends came to 16 bases. CDR3 sequence reads: CASSEFGPKNQQYF. In nucleotides, the CDR3 is TGTGCCAGCAGTGAATTTGGACCCAAGAATCAGCAGTACTTC.

This rearrangement joins TRBV28 to TRBJ1-2; a possible D gene is TRBD1 (5 bases). V gave up 2 bases and J gave up 4 bases, with 14 bases separating them. CDR1 and CDR2 (germline): MDHEN, SYDVKM. The CDR3 consists of 15 residues. CDR3 in DNA: TGTGCCAGCAGTTTACCCACAGGCCGTGGCTATGGCTACACCTTC. Its protein product is CASSLPTGRGYGYTF.

This clone was seen once. The chain employs TRBV5-6 and TRBJ2-7; D gene ambiguous. Germline CDR1 SGHDT, CDR2 YYEEEE. The CDR3 spans 13 residues. Trimming took off 4 bases at V and 3 bases at J, with 11 bases between the two ends. CDR3 sequence: CASSPGRRYEQYF. In DNA form, the CDR3 reads TGTGCCAGCAGCCCAGGACGGCGCTACGAGCAGTACTTC.